These 26 T cell receptor beta chains share one sample of origin, sequenced in a study of human T cells and chemical hapten exposure. TCRdb used MiXCR to reprocess the RACE reads, holding one entry per CDR3 protein. The sample contains some 120,000 distinct CDR3 sequences, about 12% of which appear only once. Described time point: patch test 1, 2 weeks after DPC sensitization. The treatment is: therapeutic diphenylcyclopropenone sensitization with weekly scalp DPC. Sequencing used whole blood, obtained in connection with sensitization to the hapten diphenylcyclopropenone (DPC). These receptors were obtained from a woman aged 50 to 60 with alopecia areata. Some clones in this sample may be carry-over from other donors' samples.

V gene TRBV21-1 combines with J gene TRBJ2-1; the table's D call of TRBD2 was not tested on the DNA. TRBV21-1 is a pseudogene. The CDR3 is 13 residues long. This CDR3 is CASSTVSGDEQFF. The CDR3 nucleotides are TGTGCCAGCAGCACCGTTAGCGGCGATGAGCAGTTCTTC.

The V and J genes are TRBV28 and TRBJ1-2, with a possible D match to TRBD1 (5 bases). The length of the CDR3 is 13 residues. Germline V gene lookup returns CDR1 MDHEN and CDR2 SYDVKM. Between the trimmed V and J ends, which lost 11 bases and 4 bases, there was a span of 17 bases. CDR3 DNA: TGTGCCGTCCGAAGGGCACAGGTCTATGGCTACACCTTC. Residues: CAVRRAQVYGYTF.

This clonotype was observed a few times. The chain couples TRBV2 to TRBJ1-5; D possibly corresponds to TRBD1 (5 bases). Trimming pared 7 bases from V and 2 bases from J, leaving 12 bases between. The germline gives CDR1 SNHLY, CDR2 FYNNEI. CDR3 size: 14 residues. DNA for the CDR3: TGTGCCAGCAAATCTGGGGACGGCAATCAGCCCCAGCATTTT. Translation gives CASKSGDGNQPQHF.

This clonotype showed up many times. The V call is TRBV29-1, the J call TRBJ2-3; possible D gene TRBD2, 7 bases. This CDR3 is 14 amino acids long. Germline-derived CDR1 and CDR2 are SQVTM and ANQGSEA. Deletions cut 7 bases from V and 6 bases from J, with 20 bases between. The DNA of the CDR3 is TGCAGCGGAAGGGAGGGGGGCCGAAAGGATACGCAGTATTTT. Amino acids: CSGREGGRKDTQYF.

The chain is built from TRBV6-5 and TRBJ2-3; 11 nucleotides agree with TRBD2. Germline V CDR1 and CDR2: MNHEY, SVGAGI. CDR3 length: 16 amino acids. The ends lost 5 bases at V and 6 bases at J; junction bases unmatched: 10. The chain's CDR3 is CASSLRSSGRTDTQYF. Written as DNA, the CDR3 is TGTGCCAGCAGTCTCAGATCTAGCGGGAGGACGGATACGCAGTATTTT.

This clonotype was recorded many times. The genes are TRBV13 and TRBJ1-4, with a weak D call TRBD1 (5 bases). CDR1 is PRHDT and CDR2 is FYEKMQ in the germline V gene (reference sequence). The CDR3 is 14 amino acids. With 0 bases removed from V and 8 bases from J, the gap between germline ends came to 10 bases. CDR3 sequence reads: CASSLGGAGEKLFF. CDR3 DNA: TGTGCCAGCAGCTTAGGAGGGGCGGGGGAAAAACTGTTTTTT.

The CDR3 coding sequence is TGTGCCAGCAGCCCATCACACCTCTACGAGCAGTACTTC. Translation: CASSPSHLYEQYF. The rearrangement links TRBV28 to TRBJ2-7; D unresolved. Deletions cut 6 bases from V and 3 bases from J, with 12 bases between. This CDR3 comprises 13 residues. Germline V CDR1 and CDR2: MDHEN, SYDVKM.

This clonotype was detected many times. V and J are TRBV10-3 and TRBJ2-3; 7 bases agree with TRBD1. The junction had 4 bases not matched to a gene; V was cut back by 6 bases and J by 4 bases. The CDR3 is 13 residues long. The germline CDR1 and CDR2 sequences are ENHRY and SYGVKD. The CDR3 DNA sequence: TGTGCCATCAGGAGACAGGGTCCAGATACGCAGTATTTT. Its translation: CAIRRQGPDTQYF.

The sample holds a few counts of this clonotype. This rearrangement joins TRBV5-1 to TRBJ1-4; maybe TRBD1 (5 bases). This CDR3 spans 17 amino acids. The germline V and J ends were trimmed by 1 base and 0 bases, with 13 bases remaining between them. The V gene's germline CDR1 is SGHRS and CDR2 YFSETQ. The CDR3 reads CASSLWGQPSTNEKLFF. The CDR3 region has the DNA TGCGCCAGCAGCTTGTGGGGCCAGCCCTCAACTAATGAAAAACTGTTTTTT.

Remarks on this clonotype: A clone one base away is much larger, so this may be a read error. The chain has TRBV29-1 and TRBJ2-5, with D maybe TRBD2 (5 bases). This CDR3 has 13 residues. The V gene lost 5 bases and the J gene lost 2 bases, with 12 bases spanning the gap. Per germline, CDR1 SQVTM and CDR2 ANQGSEA. The CDR3 sequence is CSVTSGVQETQYF. The CDR3 region has the DNA TGCAGCGTTACCTCCGGGGTTCAAGAGACCCAGTACTTC.

The V and J genes are TRBV4-1 and TRBJ2-7; D is undetermined. This CDR3 is built from 13 residues. V was shortened by 4 bases and J by 0 bases, with 7 bases between the two germline ends. Per the germline V gene, CDR1 is MGHRA and CDR2 is YSYEKL. Here the CDR3 reads CASSPANSYEQYF. CDR3 nucleotide sequence: TGCGCCAGCAGCCCTGCTAACTCCTACGAGCAGTACTTC.

This clonotype was seen only a few times. The gene calls are TRBV24-1 and TRBJ2-2; D possibly corresponds to TRBD1 (5 bases). Germline values: CDR1 KGHDR, CDR2 SFDVKD. There are 13 residues in the CDR3. Trimming stripped 6 bases from V and 6 bases from J, with 10 bases between. The CDR3 spells CATSPGMAGELFF. In DNA form, the CDR3 reads TGTGCCACCAGTCCAGGGATGGCCGGGGAGCTGTTTTTT.

This clonotype occurred a few times. The chain carries TRBV20-1 and TRBJ1-6; D gene uncertain. The germline gives CDR1 DFQATT, CDR2 SNEGSKA (reference sequence). V dropped 6 bases and J dropped 9 bases, with 15 bases sitting between them. The CDR3 extends over 13 amino acids. This chain's CDR3 is CSARRASSSPLHF. CDR3 DNA: TGCAGTGCCAGACGGGCTTCGAGTTCACCCCTCCACTTT.

This clonotype was seen a few times. J is TRBJ2-2 and V is TRBV11-2, with D unclear. The CDR3 consists of 14 residues. V lost 2 bases to trimming and J lost 1 base, with 5 bases between them. The germline V gene has CDR1 SGHAT and CDR2 FQNNGV. The CDR3 sequence: CASSLRQNTGELFF. In DNA form, the CDR3 reads TGTGCCAGCAGCTTAAGACAGAACACCGGGGAGCTGTTTTTT.

This clonotype was counted between two and nine times. The rearrangement joins TRBV2 to TRBJ1-2; D uncertain. CDR3 length: 13 residues. In germline, CDR1 is SNHLY, CDR2 FYNNEI. The ends were cut back, 6 bases at V and 6 bases at J, with 14 bases in the middle. In nucleotides, the CDR3 is TGTGCCAGCAGGCCGGCAGGCATTAATGGCTACACCTTC. It translates to CASRPAGINGYTF. The full variable domain, in which reference TRBV2 and TRBJ1-2 provide the parts outside the CDR3, is EPEVTQTPSHQVTQMGQEVILRCVPISNHLYFYWYRQILGQKVEFLVSFYNNEISEKSEIFDDQFSVERPDGSNFTLKIRSTKLEDSAMYFCASRPAGINGYTFGSGTRLTVV.

This rearrangement joins TRBV12-3 or TRBV12-4 to TRBJ1-5; D remains unclear. The CDR3 contains 16 residues. Trimming took off 3 bases at V and 0 bases at J, with 12 bases between the two ends. CDR3 nucleotides: TGTGCCAGCAGTTTTTCGGGAGAACATAGCAATCAGCCCCAGCATTTT. Its protein is CASSFSGEHSNQPQHF.

This clonotype was seen repeatedly, ten times or more. This chain joins TRBV7-2 and TRBJ1-5; D is unclear. The CDR3 is 13 residues long. Germline CDR1 and CDR2: SGHTA and FQGNSA. With 0 bases removed from V and 8 bases from J, the gap between germline ends came to 8 bases. The CDR3 sequence: CASSLAVREPQHF. The CDR3 DNA reads TGTGCCAGCAGCTTAGCGGTCCGTGAGCCCCAGCATTTT.

The table lists this clonotype with a count of one. J is TRBJ1-4 and V is TRBV7-2; D gene unclear. CDR1 and CDR2 from the germline V gene are SGHTA and FQGNSA. V lost 1 base and J lost 8, with 8 bases in between. The CDR3 sequence is 13 residues long. CDR3 in DNA: TGTGCCAGCAGCTTAGGCCCCCAGGAAAAACTGTTTTTT. Translated: CASSLGPQEKLFF.

For this clonotype: An end of the junction does not agree with germline; a read error may underlie this. CDR3 sequence reads: CTSSLNTGGPTEQYF. The CDR3 DNA sequence: TGTACCAGCAGCCTTAATACAGGGGGACCAACCGAGCAGTACTTC. The V gene is TRBV3-1, the J gene TRBJ2-7, with TRBD1 identical over 8 bases. From germline, CDR1 is LGHDT and CDR2 YNNKEL (reference sequence). The CDR3 spans 15 residues.

This clonotype showed up just a few times. J is TRBJ1-1 and V is TRBV4-1; D not resolved. V lost 4 bases, J lost 10 bases, and 13 bases lay in between. Germline values: CDR1 MGHRA, CDR2 YSYEKL. The CDR3 is 12 residues long. DNA for the CDR3: TGCGCCAGCAGCCTAAACAGCAGGCGAGCTTTCTTT. This encodes CASSLNSRRAFF.

This clonotype was counted ten times or more. V usage is TRBV4-1 and J usage is TRBJ1-6; D possibly corresponds to TRBD1 (5 bases). Germline assignment: CDR1 MGHRA and CDR2 YSYEKL. V lost 6 bases and J lost 0, with 12 bases in between. The CDR3 extends over 16 amino acids. The CDR3 protein is CASSSGGASYNSPLHF. DNA of the CDR3: TGCGCCAGCAGTTCCGGAGGGGCCTCCTATAATTCACCCCTCCACTTT.

This clonotype has ten or more counts. V gene TRBV12-3 or TRBV12-4 combines with J gene TRBJ1-6, with TRBD1 identical over 9 bases. V shed 5 bases, J shed 5 bases, and the junction held 4 bases outside the gene matches. CDR3 length equals 15 residues. The chain's CDR3 is CASSRDRAHNSPLHF. The CDR3 coding sequence is TGTGCCAGCAGTCGGGACAGGGCCCATAATTCACCCCTCCACTTT.

The chain couples TRBV20-1 to TRBJ2-1; tentatively, D is TRBD2 (6 bases). The V gene lost 0 bases and the J gene lost 2 bases, with 11 bases spanning the gap. The CDR3 totals 15 residues. Germline V gene sequence: CDR1 DFQATT, CDR2 SNEGSKA (reference sequence). This CDR3 is CSARERELPYNEQFF. CDR3 in DNA: TGCAGTGCTAGAGAGCGGGAACTACCCTACAATGAGCAGTTCTTC.

Concerning this clonotype: A read error is possible here, since a much larger clone lies one base away. The chain employs TRBV5-1 and TRBJ2-4; D possibly corresponds to TRBD2 (5 bases). This CDR3 contains 15 residues. The germline gives CDR1 SGHRS, CDR2 YFSETQ. The CDR3 protein is CASKKEGLAKNIEYF. The CDR3 DNA sequence: TGCGCCAGCAAGAAAGAGGGCCTGGCCAAAAACATTGAGTACTTC.

This clonotype showed up many times. This chain uses TRBV7-9 with TRBJ1-4; unclear D gene. This CDR3 comprises 13 residues. Trimming left V 10 bases short and J 4 bases short, with 13 bases between. Germline-derived CDR1 and CDR2 are SEHNR and FQNEAQ (reference sequence). CDR3 sequence: CAIRMVVNEKLFF. The CDR3 coding sequence is TGTGCCATCCGGATGGTGGTTAATGAAAAACTGTTTTTT. Looking up the rest from reference TRBV7-9 and TRBJ1-4 gives the full variable domain: DTGVSQNPRHKITKRGQNVTFRCDPISEHNRLYWYRQTLGQGPEFLTYFQNEAQLEKSRLLSDRFSAERPKGSFSTLEIQRTEQGDSAMYLCAIRMVVNEKLFFGSGTQLSVL.

This clonotype was detected a few times. The rearrangement links TRBV10-2 to TRBJ2-3; 8 positions agree with TRBD2. The ends lost 6 bases at V and 5 bases at J; junction bases unmatched: 7. Germline CDR1 WSHSY, CDR2 SAAADI. The CDR3 sequence is 14 residues long. CDR3 in DNA: TGCGCCAGCAGGTCGTTAGCGGGAATAGATACGCAGTATTTT. The encoded protein is CASRSLAGIDTQYF.